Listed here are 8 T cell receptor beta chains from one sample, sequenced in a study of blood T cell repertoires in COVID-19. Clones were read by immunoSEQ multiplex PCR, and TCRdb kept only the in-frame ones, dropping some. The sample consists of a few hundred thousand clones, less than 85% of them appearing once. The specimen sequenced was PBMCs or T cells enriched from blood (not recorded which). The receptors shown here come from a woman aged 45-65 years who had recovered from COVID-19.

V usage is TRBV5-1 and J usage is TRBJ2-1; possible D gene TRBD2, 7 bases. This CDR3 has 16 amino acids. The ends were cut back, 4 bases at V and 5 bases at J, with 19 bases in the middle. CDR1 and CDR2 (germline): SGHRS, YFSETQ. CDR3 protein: CASSLSGVRGHNEQFF. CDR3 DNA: TGCGCCAGCAGCCTTTCAGGCGTGCGGGGGCACAATGAGCAGTTCTTC.

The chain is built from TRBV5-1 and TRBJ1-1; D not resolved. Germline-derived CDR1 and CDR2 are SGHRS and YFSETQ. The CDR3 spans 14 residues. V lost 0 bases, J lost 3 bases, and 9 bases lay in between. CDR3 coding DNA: TGCGCCAGCAGCTTGGCCTTAGTGGACACTGAAGCTTTCTTT. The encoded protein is CASSLALVDTEAFF.

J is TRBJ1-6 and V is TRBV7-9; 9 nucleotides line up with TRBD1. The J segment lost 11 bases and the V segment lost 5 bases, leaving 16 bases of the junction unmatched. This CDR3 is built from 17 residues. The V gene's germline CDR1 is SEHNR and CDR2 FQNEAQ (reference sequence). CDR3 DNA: TGTGCCAGCAGCCCCTGGACGGGACAGGGTTTTGGGGCACCCCTCCACTTT. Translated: CASSPWTGQGFGAPLHF. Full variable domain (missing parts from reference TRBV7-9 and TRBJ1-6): DTGVSQNPRHKITKRGQNVTFRCDPISEHNRLYWYRQTLGQGPEFLTYFQNEAQLEKSRLLSDRFSAERPKGSFSTLEIQRTEQGDSAMYLCASSPWTGQGFGAPLHFGNGTRLTVT.

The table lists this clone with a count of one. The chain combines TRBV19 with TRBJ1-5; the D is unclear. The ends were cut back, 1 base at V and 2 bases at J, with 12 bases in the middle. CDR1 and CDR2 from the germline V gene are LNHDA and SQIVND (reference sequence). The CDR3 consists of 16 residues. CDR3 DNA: TGTGCCAGTAGTATAGTGACTGGCGGTGGCAATCAGCCCCAGCATTTT. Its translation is CASSIVTGGGNQPQHF. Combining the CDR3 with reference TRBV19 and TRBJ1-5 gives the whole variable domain DGGITQSPKYLFRKEGQNVTLSCEQNLNHDAMYWYRQDPGQGLRLIYYSQIVNDFQKGDIAEGYSVSREKKESFPLTVTSAQKNPTAFYLCASSIVTGGGNQPQHFGDGTRLSIL.

The DNA for the CDR3 is TGTGCCAGCAGTGAAGCGACAGGGAGAAATCAGCCCCAGCATTTT. Translation: CASSEATGRNQPQHF. The chain has TRBV6-1 and TRBJ1-5; 7 bases map to TRBD1. V lost 0 bases to trimming and J lost 4 bases; unmatched junction nucleotides: 3. The CDR3 has 15 amino acids. The germline gives CDR1 MNHNS, CDR2 SASEGT.

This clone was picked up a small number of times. This chain's CDR3 is CASSLEAGGTDTQYF. CDR3 bases: TGCGCCAGCAGCTTGGAGGCGGGTGGAACAGATACGCAGTATTTT. The V and J genes are TRBV5-1 and TRBJ2-3, with D possibly TRBD2 on 5 matching bases. Deletions cut 0 bases from V and 3 bases from J, with 11 bases between. The germline gives CDR1 SGHRS, CDR2 YFSETQ. CDR3 size: 15 residues.

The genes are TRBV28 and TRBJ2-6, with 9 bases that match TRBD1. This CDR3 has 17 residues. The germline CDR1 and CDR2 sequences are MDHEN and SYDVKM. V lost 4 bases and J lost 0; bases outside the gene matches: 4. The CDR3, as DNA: TGTGCCAGCAGTTCCGGGACAGGGTTCTCTGGGGCCAACGTCCTGACTTTC. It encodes CASSSGTGFSGANVLTF. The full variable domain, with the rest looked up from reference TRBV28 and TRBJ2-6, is DVKVTQSSRYLVKRTGEKVFLECVQDMDHENMFWYRQDPGLGLRLIYFSYDVKMKEKGDIPEGYSVSREKKERFSLILESASTNQTSMYLCASSSGTGFSGANVLTFGAGSRLTVL.

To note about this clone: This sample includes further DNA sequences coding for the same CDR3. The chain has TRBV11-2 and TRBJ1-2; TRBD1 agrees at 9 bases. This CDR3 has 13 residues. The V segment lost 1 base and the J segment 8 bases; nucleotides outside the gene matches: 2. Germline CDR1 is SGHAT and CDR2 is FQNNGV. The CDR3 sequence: CASSLGTGDGYTF. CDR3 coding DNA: TGTGCCAGCAGCTTAGGGACAGGGGACGGCTACACCTTC.